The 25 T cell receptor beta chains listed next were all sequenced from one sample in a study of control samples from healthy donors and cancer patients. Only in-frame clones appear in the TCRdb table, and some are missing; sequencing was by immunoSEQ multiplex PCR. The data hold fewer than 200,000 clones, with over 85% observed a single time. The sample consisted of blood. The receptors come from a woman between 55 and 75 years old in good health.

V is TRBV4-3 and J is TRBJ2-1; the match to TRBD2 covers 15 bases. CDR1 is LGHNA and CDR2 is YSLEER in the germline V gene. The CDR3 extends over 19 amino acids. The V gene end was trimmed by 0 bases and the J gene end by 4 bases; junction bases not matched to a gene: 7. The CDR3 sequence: CASSQDVPGLAGGYNEQFF. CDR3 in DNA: TGCGCCAGCAGCCAAGACGTCCCGGGACTAGCGGGGGGTTACAATGAGCAGTTCTTC.

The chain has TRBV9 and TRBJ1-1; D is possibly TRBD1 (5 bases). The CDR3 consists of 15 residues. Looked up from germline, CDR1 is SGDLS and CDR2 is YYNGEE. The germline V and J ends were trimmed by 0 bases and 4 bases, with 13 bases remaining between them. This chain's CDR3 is CASSVVGRGSTEAFF. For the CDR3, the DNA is TGTGCCAGCAGCGTAGTCGGGCGGGGGTCCACTGAAGCTTTCTTT.

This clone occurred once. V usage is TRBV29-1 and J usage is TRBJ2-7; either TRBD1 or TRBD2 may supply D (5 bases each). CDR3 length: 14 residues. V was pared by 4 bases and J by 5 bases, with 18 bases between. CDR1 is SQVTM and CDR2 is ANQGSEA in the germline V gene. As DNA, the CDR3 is TGCAGCGTTGGTCCGCAGGGACGCCCCAACGAGCAGTACTTC. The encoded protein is CSVGPQGRPNEQYF.

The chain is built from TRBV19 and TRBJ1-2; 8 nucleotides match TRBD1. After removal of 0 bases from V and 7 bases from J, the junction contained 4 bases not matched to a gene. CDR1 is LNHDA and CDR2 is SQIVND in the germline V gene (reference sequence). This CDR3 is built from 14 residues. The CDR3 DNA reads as TGTGCCAGTAGTATAGAAGACAGGGGAGGTGGCTACACCTTC. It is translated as CASSIEDRGGGYTF.

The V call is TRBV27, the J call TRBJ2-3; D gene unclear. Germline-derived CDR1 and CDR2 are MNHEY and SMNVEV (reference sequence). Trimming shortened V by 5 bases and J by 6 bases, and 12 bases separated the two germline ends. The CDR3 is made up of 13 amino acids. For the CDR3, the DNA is TGTGCCAGCAGTCCCTTCGTAGCCGATACGCAGTATTTT. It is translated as CASSPFVADTQYF.

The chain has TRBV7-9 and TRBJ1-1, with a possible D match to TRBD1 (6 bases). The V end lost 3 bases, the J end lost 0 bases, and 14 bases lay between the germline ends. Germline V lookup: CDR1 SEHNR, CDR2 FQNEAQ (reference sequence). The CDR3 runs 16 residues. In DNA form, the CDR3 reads TGTGCCAGCAGCTTCCCGACGGGGGGCCTGAACACTGAAGCTTTCTTT. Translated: CASSFPTGGLNTEAFF. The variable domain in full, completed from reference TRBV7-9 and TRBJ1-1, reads DTGVSQNPRHKITKRGQNVTFRCDPISEHNRLYWYRQTLGQGPEFLTYFQNEAQLEKSRLLSDRFSAERPKGSFSTLEIQRTEQGDSAMYLCASSFPTGGLNTEAFFGQGTRLTVV.

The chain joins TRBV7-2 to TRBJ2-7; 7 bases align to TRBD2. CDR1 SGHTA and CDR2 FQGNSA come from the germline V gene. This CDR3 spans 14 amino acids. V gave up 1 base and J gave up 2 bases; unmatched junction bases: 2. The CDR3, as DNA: TGTGCCAGCAGCTTAGGCCTAGCGGCCTACGAGCAGTACTTC. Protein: CASSLGLAAYEQYF. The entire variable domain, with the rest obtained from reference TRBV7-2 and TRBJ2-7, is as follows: GAGVSQSPSNKVTEKGKDVELRCDPISGHTALYWYRQSLGQGLEFLIYFQGNSAPDKSGLPSDRFSAERTGGSVSTLTIQRTQQEDSAVYLCASSLGLAAYEQYFGPGTRLTVT.

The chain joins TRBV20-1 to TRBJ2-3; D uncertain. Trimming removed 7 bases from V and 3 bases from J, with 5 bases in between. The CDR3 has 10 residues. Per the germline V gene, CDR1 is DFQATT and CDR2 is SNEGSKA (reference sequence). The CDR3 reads CSVWTDTQYF. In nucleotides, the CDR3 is TGCAGTGTATGGACAGATACGCAGTATTTT.

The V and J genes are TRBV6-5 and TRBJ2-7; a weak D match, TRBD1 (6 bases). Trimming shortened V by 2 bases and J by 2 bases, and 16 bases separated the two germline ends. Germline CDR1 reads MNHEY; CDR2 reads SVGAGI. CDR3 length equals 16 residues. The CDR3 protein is CASSYRTADWAYEQYF. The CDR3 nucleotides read TGTGCCAGCAGTTACCGGACAGCCGACTGGGCCTACGAGCAGTACTTC.

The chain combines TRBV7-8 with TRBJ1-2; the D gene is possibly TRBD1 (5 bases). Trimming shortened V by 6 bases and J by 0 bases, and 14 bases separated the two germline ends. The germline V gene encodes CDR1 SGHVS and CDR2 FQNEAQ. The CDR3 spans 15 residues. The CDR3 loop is CASSQTGTPNYGYTF. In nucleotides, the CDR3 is TGTGCCAGCAGTCAAACCGGGACTCCTAACTATGGCTACACCTTC.

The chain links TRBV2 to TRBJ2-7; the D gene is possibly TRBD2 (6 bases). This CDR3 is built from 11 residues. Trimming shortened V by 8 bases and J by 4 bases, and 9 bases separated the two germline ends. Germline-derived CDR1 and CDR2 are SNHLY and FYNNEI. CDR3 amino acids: CASGGGYEQYF. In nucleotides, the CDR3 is TGTGCCAGCGGTGGGGGGTACGAGCAGTACTTC.

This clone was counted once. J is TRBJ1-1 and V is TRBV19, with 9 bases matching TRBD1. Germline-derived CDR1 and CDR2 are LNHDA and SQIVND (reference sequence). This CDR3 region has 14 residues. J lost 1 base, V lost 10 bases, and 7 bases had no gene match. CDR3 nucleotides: TGTGCCACCACCTGGGACAGGGCGAACACTGAAGCTTTCTTT. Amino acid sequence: CATTWDRANTEAFF.

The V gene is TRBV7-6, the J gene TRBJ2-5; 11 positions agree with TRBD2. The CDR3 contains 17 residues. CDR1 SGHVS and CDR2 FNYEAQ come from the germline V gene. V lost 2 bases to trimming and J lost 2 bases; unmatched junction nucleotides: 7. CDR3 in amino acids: CASSLLRVAGGQETQYF. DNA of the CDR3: TGTGCCAGCAGCTTACTTCGAGTAGCGGGGGGGCAAGAGACCCAGTACTTC.

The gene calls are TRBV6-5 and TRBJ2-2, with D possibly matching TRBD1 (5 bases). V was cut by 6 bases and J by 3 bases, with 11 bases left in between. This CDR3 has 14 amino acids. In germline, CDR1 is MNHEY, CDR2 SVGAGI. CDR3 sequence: CASSFDRYTGELFF. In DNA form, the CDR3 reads TGTGCCAGCAGCTTCGACAGATACACCGGGGAGCTGTTTTTT.

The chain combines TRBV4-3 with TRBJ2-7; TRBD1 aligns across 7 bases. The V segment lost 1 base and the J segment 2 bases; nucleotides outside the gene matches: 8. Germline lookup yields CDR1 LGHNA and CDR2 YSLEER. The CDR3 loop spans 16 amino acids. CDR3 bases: TGCGCCAGCAGCCAAGCCCTCGGGACAGCACCCTACGAGCAGTACTTC. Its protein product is CASSQALGTAPYEQYF.

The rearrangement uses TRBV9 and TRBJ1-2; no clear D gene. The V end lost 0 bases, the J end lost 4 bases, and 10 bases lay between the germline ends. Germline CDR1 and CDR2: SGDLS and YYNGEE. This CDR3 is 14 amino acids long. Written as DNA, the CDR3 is TGTGCCAGCAGCGTAGCTTACGGAAGCTATGGCTACACCTTC. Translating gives CASSVAYGSYGYTF.

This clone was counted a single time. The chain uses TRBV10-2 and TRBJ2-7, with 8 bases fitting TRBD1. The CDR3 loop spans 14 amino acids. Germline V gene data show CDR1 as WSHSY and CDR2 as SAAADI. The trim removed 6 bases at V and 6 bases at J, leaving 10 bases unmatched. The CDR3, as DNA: TGCGCCAGCAGAAAGTCGGGACAGGAATCCGAGCAGTACTTC. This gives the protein CASRKSGQESEQYF.

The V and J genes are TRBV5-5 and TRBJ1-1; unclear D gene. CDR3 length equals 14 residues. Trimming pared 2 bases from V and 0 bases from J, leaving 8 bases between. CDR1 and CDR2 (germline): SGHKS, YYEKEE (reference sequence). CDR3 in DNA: TGTGCCAGCAGCTTCTGGGCCATGAACACTGAAGCTTTCTTT. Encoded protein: CASSFWAMNTEAFF.

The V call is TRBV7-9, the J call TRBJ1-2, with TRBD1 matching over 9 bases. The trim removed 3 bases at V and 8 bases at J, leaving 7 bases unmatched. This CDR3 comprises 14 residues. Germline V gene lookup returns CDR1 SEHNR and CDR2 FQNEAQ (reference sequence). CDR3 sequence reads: CASSFGMDRGGYTF. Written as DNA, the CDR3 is TGTGCCAGCAGCTTTGGAATGGACAGGGGCGGCTACACCTTC.

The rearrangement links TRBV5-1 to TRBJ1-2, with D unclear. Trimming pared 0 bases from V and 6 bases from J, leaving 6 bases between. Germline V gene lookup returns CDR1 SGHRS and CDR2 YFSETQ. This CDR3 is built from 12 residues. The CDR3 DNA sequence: TGCGCCAGCAGCTTGGATGGGAATGGCTACACCTTC. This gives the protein CASSLDGNGYTF.

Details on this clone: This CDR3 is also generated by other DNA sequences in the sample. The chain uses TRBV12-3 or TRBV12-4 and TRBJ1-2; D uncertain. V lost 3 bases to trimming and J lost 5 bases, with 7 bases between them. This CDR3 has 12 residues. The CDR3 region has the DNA TGTGCCAGCAGTTTGGTAGGGTATGGCTACACCTTC. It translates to CASSLVGYGYTF.

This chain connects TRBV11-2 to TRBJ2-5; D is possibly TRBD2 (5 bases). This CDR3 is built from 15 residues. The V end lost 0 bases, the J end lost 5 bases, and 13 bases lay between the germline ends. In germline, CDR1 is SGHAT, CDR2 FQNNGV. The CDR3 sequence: CASSLDHRGEETQYF. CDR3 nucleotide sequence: TGTGCCAGCAGCTTAGATCATCGGGGAGAGGAGACCCAGTACTTC. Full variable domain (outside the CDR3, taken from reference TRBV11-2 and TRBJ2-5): EAGVAQSPRYKIIEKRQSVAFWCNPISGHATLYWYQQILGQGPKLLIQFQNNGVVDDSQLPKDRFSAERLKGVDSTLKIQPAKLEDSAVYLCASSLDHRGEETQYFGPGTRLLVL.

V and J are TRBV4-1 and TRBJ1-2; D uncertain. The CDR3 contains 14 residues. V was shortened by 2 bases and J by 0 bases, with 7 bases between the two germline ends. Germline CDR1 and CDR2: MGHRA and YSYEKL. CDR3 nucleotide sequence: TGCGCCAGCAGCCAAAGCCGCTCTAACTATGGCTACACCTTC. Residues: CASSQSRSNYGYTF.

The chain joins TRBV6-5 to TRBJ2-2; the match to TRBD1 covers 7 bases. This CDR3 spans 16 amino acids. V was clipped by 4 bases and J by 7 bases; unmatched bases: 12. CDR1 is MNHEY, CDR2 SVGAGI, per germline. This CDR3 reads CASSFGQDRGVGELFF. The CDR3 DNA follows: TGTGCCAGCAGTTTCGGACAGGATCGGGGCGTCGGGGAGCTGTTTTTT.

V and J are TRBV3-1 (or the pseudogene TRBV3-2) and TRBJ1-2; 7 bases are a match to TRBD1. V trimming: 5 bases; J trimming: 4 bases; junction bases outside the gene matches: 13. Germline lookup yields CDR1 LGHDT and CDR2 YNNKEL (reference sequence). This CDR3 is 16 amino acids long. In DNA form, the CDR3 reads TGTGCCAGCAGCTTTAGGACAGGCGCGGGATTCTATGGCTACACCTTC. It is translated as CASSFRTGAGFYGYTF.